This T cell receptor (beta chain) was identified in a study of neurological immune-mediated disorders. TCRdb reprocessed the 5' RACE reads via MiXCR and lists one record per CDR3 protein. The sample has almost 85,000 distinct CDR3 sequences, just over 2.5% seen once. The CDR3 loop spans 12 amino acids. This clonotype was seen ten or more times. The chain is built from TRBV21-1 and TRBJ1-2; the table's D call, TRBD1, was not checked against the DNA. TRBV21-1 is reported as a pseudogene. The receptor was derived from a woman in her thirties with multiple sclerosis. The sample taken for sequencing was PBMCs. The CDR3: CASSDFQGGYTF. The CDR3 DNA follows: TGTGCCAGCAGCGACTTCCAGGGGGGCTACACCTTC.